This TCR beta chain comes out of a study of OX40 agonist ivuxolimab in advanced cancers. Study observations and caveats: Researchers report that CD8+ T cells had, on average, more expanded clones than CD4+.

In regard to this clone: Its cognate antigen is unknown.

The CDR3 is 17 residues long. CDR1 is SEHNR, CDR2 FQNEAQ, per germline (reference sequence). The V gene end was trimmed by 1 base and the J gene end by 6 bases; junction bases not matched to a gene: 12. The assay was immunoSEQ multiplex PCR, and TCRdb's table has in-frame clones only and misses some. The sample carries some 76,000 clones, approximately 90% recorded once. The clonotype originates from an adult with an advanced solid tumor such as melanoma, head and neck, liver or kidney cancer. The starting material was CD4+ or CD8+ T cells sorted from blood, obtained in a trial of the OX40 agonist ivuxolimab. V usage is TRBV7-9 and J usage is TRBJ2-3; the match to TRBD1 covers 8 bases. The CDR3 bases are TGTGCCAGCAGCTTAGTTACCCAGGGGGCGTTGGGGGATACGCAGTATTTT. This gives the protein CASSLVTQGALGDTQYF.